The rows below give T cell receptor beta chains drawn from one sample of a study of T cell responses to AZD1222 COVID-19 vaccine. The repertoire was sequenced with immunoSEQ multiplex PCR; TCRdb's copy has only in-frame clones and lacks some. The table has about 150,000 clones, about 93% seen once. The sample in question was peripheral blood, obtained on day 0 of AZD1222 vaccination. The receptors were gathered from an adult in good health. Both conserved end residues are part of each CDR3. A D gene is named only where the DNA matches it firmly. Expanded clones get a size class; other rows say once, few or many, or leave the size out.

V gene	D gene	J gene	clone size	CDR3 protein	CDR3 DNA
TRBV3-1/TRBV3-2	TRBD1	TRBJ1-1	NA	CASSHPDRGTEAFF	TGTGCCAGCAGCCACCCTGACAGGGGCACTGAAGCTTTCTTT
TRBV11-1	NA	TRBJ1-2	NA	CASSHPGGADYGYTF	TGTGCCAGCAGCCACCCGGGGGGGGCCGACTATGGCTACACCTTC
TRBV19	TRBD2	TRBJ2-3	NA	CASSTRTSGFTDTQYF	TGTGCCAGTAGTACCCGGACTAGCGGATTCACAGATACGCAGTATTTT
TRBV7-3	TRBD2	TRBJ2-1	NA	CASSSPSGGQATSGSRYEQFF	TGTGCCAGCAGCTCGCCATCGGGTGGACAGGCCACTAGCGGGAGTAGGTATGAGCAGTTCTTC
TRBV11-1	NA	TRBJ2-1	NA	CASSSDTNSYNEQFF	TGTGCCAGCAGCTCAGACACAAACTCCTACAATGAGCAGTTCTTC
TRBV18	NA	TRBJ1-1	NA	CASSAVSKKWEAFF	TGTGCCAGCTCAGCGGTTTCGAAAAAGTGGGAAGCTTTCTTT
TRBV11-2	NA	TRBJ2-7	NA	CASSLNRVTYEQYF	TGTGCCAGCAGCTTAAATCGGGTTACCTACGAGCAGTACTTC
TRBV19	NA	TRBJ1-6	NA	CASTGQSNSPLHF	TGTGCCAGTACCGGACAGAGTAATTCACCCCTCCACTTT
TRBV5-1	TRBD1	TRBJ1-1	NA	CASSPWSTGGITEAFF	TGCGCCAGCAGCCCCTGGAGTACAGGGGGCATCACTGAAGCTTTCTTT
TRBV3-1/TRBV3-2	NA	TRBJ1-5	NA	CASSQGRGGNQPQHF	TGTGCCAGCAGCCAAGGTCGTGGGGGCAATCAGCCCCAGCATTTT
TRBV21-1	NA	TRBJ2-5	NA	CASSKVEYAGPTQETQYF	TGTGCCAGCAGCAAAGTCGAATACGCAGGGCCGACCCAAGAGACCCAGTACTTC
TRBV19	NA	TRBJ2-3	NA	CASSIGGRQTDTQYF	TGTGCCAGTAGTATCGGGGGGCGCCAGACAGATACGCAGTATTTT
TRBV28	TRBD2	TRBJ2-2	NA	CASSLRPRVLAGFNTGELFF	TGTGCCAGCAGTTTACGGCCTAGAGTCCTAGCGGGTTTCAACACCGGGGAGCTGTTTTTT
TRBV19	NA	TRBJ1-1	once	CASSIRHLNTEAFF	TGTGCCAGTAGTATAAGACATCTGAACACTGAAGCTTTCTTT
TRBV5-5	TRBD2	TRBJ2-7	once	CASSLGLAGPSYEQYF	TGTGCCAGCAGCTTGGGACTAGCGGGACCCTCCTACGAGCAGTACTTC
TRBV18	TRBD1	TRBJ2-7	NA	CASSPQPGGGYEQYF	TGTGCCAGCTCACCACAACCAGGGGGCGGCTACGAGCAGTACTTC
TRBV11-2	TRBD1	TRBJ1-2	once	CASSPTGIGYGYTF	TGTGCCAGCAGCCCGACAGGGATCGGCTATGGCTACACCTTC
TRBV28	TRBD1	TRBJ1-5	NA	CAILQGGGNQPQHF	TGTGCCATTCTTCAGGGGGGGGGCAATCAGCCCCAGCATTTT
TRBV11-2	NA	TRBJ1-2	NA	CASSLSGDGNYGYTF	TGTGCCAGCAGCTTATCGGGCGACGGAAACTATGGCTACACCTTC
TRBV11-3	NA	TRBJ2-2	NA	CASSLGAGNTGELFF	TGTGCCAGCAGCTTAGGTGCGGGGAACACCGGGGAGCTGTTTTTT
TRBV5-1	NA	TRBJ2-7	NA	CASSLDGREPYEQYF	TGCGCCAGCAGCTTGGATGGGCGGGAACCCTACGAGCAGTACTTC
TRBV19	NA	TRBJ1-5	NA	CASSIRFGDNQPQHF	TGTGCCAGTAGTATAAGGTTTGGAGATAATCAGCCCCAGCATTTT
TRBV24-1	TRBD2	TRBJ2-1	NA	CATSDPFFAGENNEQFF	TGTGCCACCAGTGACCCCTTTTTTGCGGGAGAAAACAATGAGCAGTTCTTC